Following are 14 T cell receptor beta chains from one sample sequenced in a study of T cells in localized non-small cell lung cancer. The data were produced by immunoSEQ multiplex PCR, yet TCRdb's version contains in-frame clones alone and is incomplete. The table has around 79,000 clones, around 80% seen once. Sequenced material: PBMCs, taken before any cancer treatment. The receptor set was obtained from a man aged 40-75 years with stage II squamous cell lung carcinoma.

V gene TRBV9 combines with J gene TRBJ2-3; 13 bases line up with TRBD2. The trim removed 3 bases at V and 0 bases at J, leaving 7 bases unmatched. Germline-derived CDR1 and CDR2 are SGDLS and YYNGEE. The CDR3 covers 18 residues. The CDR3 region is CASSAGTSGISSTDTQYF. The CDR3 DNA reads as TGTGCCAGCAGCGCCGGGACTAGCGGGATCTCTAGCACAGATACGCAGTATTTT.

V is TRBV4-1 and J is TRBJ2-3; TRBD1 matches 7 bases. The CDR3 is 15 residues long. The junction had 8 bases not matched to a gene; V was cut back by 3 bases and J by 5 bases. Germline loops: CDR1 MGHRA, CDR2 YSYEKL. CDR3 in amino acids: CASSQGTVWEDTQYF. Here the CDR3 DNA reads TGCGCCAGCAGCCAGGGGACAGTTTGGGAAGATACGCAGTATTTT.

This clone showed up just a few times. The genes are TRBV6-1 and TRBJ1-5, with D possibly TRBD1 on 5 matching bases. The CDR3 spans 15 residues. V gave up 1 base and J gave up 0 bases, with 7 bases separating them. Germline CDR1 MNHNS, CDR2 SASEGT. Here the CDR3 reads CASSEGGTSNQPQHF. The CDR3 region has the DNA TGTGCCAGCAGTGAAGGAGGGACTAGCAATCAGCCCCAGCATTTT.

This rearrangement joins TRBV18 to TRBJ2-3, with D perhaps given as TRBD1 or TRBD2 (5 bases each). Germline CDR1 reads KGHSH; CDR2 reads LQKENI. The CDR3 has 14 amino acids. With 3 bases removed from V and 4 bases from J, the gap between germline ends came to 11 bases. Here the CDR3 reads CASSPGQGPDTQYF. The CDR3, as DNA: TGTGCCAGCTCACCGGGGCAGGGACCAGATACGCAGTATTTT.

This clone was counted a few times. This rearrangement joins TRBV7-3 to TRBJ2-5; 9 positions match TRBD1. CDR1 is SGHTA, CDR2 FQGTGA, per germline. J gave up 5 bases and V 4 bases, and 5 bases lay outside the gene matches. The CDR3 length is 14 residues. CDR3 residues: CASSSGQGGETQYF. The CDR3 nucleotides are TGTGCCAGCAGCTCGGGACAGGGAGGCGAGACCCAGTACTTC. Using reference TRBV7-3 and TRBJ2-5 for the parts outside the CDR3, the full variable domain is GAGVSQTPSNKVTEKGKYVELRCDPISGHTALYWYRQSLGQGPEFLIYFQGTGAADDSGLPNDRFFAVRPEGSVSTLKIQRTERGDSAVYLCASSSGQGGETQYFGPGTRLLVL.

This clone occurred once. This chain links TRBV27 with TRBJ2-4, with TRBD2 matching over 9 bases. Germline lookup yields CDR1 MNHEY and CDR2 SMNVEV (reference sequence). Trimming took 8 bases from V and 5 from J; bases not matched to a gene: 16. CDR3 size: 17 residues. The chain's CDR3 is CASVVAGGPSAQNIQYF. CDR3 DNA: TGTGCCAGCGTCGTGGCGGGAGGGCCGTCTGCTCAAAACATTCAGTACTTC.

This clone was counted once. V gene TRBV27 combines with J gene TRBJ2-7; TRBD2 agrees at 7 bases. CDR1 is MNHEY and CDR2 is SMNVEV in the germline V gene (reference sequence). The CDR3 loop spans 16 amino acids. The V segment lost 6 bases and the J segment 0 bases; nucleotides outside the gene matches: 11. The CDR3 is CASSPSPAGLSYEQYF. The DNA of the CDR3 is TGTGCCAGCAGCCCATCCCCAGCGGGGCTCTCCTACGAGCAGTACTTC.

A single count supports this clone. The chain couples TRBV30 to TRBJ1-5; no firm D call. In germline, CDR1 is GTSNPN, CDR2 SVGIG (reference sequence). This CDR3 is built from 14 residues. Trimming removed 1 base at V and 1 base at J, with 8 bases between. The CDR3 reads CAWSGARSNQPQHF. CDR3 nucleotide sequence: TGTGCCTGGAGTGGAGCCAGGAGCAATCAGCCCCAGCATTTT.

The V gene is TRBV28, the J gene TRBJ1-5; D is possibly TRBD1 (6 bases). CDR1 is MDHEN and CDR2 is SYDVKM in the germline V gene. CDR3 length equals 13 residues. The V gene lost 2 bases and the J gene lost 15 bases, with 17 bases spanning the gap. The CDR3 is CASSLTRGDPRHF. As DNA, the CDR3 is TGTGCCAGCAGTTTAACAAGGGGGGACCCGCGGCATTTT.

This clone was seen a few times. The chain employs TRBV4-1 and TRBJ1-2; possible D gene TRBD1, 5 bases. The germline V gene encodes CDR1 MGHRA and CDR2 YSYEKL. V was clipped by 6 bases and J by 0 bases, with 26 bases between them. This CDR3 contains 19 residues. CDR3 DNA sequence: TGCGCCAGCAGACCTTCAAGCTTATCTCGCCGGGGGGCTAACTATGGCTACACCTTC. This gives the protein CASRPSSLSRRGANYGYTF.

The chain is built from TRBV6-5 and TRBJ2-7; the D is unclear. The germline V gene encodes CDR1 MNHEY and CDR2 SVGAGI. V was shortened by 0 bases and J by 0 bases, with 6 bases between the two germline ends. The length of the CDR3 is 14 residues. The CDR3 loop is CASSYSATSYEQYF. CDR3 nucleotides: TGTGCCAGCAGTTACTCGGCGACCTCCTACGAGCAGTACTTC.

The chain couples TRBV19 to TRBJ1-1; D remains ambiguous. CDR1 and CDR2 from the germline V gene are LNHDA and SQIVND (reference sequence). V was trimmed by 0 bases and J by 7 bases, leaving 12 bases between them. This CDR3 comprises 14 residues. The CDR3 sequence: CASSIDLSAVEAFF. CDR3 sequence (DNA): TGTGCCAGTAGTATAGATCTATCGGCAGTTGAAGCTTTCTTT.

The V call is TRBV7-2, the J call TRBJ2-7; no reliable D call. Trimming took off 3 bases at V and 6 bases at J, with 6 bases between the two ends. Looked up from germline, CDR1 is SGHTA and CDR2 is FQGNSA. The CDR3 runs to 11 residues. For the CDR3, the DNA is TGTGCCAGCAGCTTTCAGGCCGAGCAGTACTTC. Its protein product is CASSFQAEQYF.

The CDR3 bases are TGCGCCAGCAGCTTGGCGAGCTCTGGAAACACCATATATTTT. Its translation: CASSLASSGNTIYF. The genes are TRBV5-1 and TRBJ1-3; no firm D call. Germline-derived CDR1 and CDR2 are SGHRS and YFSETQ. Trimming shortened V by 0 bases and J by 0 bases, and 4 bases separated the two germline ends. This CDR3 spans 14 amino acids.